This is a list of T cell receptor beta chains from one sample in a study of CD8+CD57+ T cells in acquired aplastic anemia. A single record per CDR3 protein comes from TCRdb applying MiXCR to the reads. The data contain 210,000 or so distinct CDR3 sequences, roughly 50% of them singletons. Sequenced: sorted CD4+, CD8+, or CD8+CD57+ T cells (not recorded which) from PBMCs. Receptors originate from a human donor with aplastic anemia. The CDR3 runs from the conserved cysteine through the conserved F or W. The order of the fields is clone size, V gene, D gene, J gene, CDR3 protein, CDR3 DNA. D genes are given only for firm matches. The size of a clone is reported for some rows only, either as once, few or many, or as a class for expanded clones.

size: few
V: TRBV29-1
D: -
J: TRBJ2-1
CDR3: CSVEDRRESDQGEQFF
DNA: TGCAGCGTTGAAGATAGACGGGAGAGTGATCAGGGTGAGCAGTTCTTC

size: -
V: TRBV12-3/TRBV12-4
D: -
J: TRBJ2-1
CDR3: CASSQARPNEQFF
DNA: TGTGCCAGCAGCCAAGCGAGACCCAATGAGCAGTTCTTC

size: -
V: TRBV7-9
D: -
J: TRBJ2-3
CDR3: CASSAGLEDTQYF
DNA: TGTGCCAGCAGCGCGGGACTGGAAGATACGCAGTATTTT

size: once
V: TRBV7-8
D: TRBD1
J: TRBJ2-7
CDR3: CASSPGQGRHEQYF
DNA: TGTGCCAGCAGCCCTGGACAGGGGCGCCACGAGCAGTACTTC

size: -
V: TRBV7-9
D: TRBD1
J: TRBJ1-1
CDR3: CASRINRGRDTEAFF
DNA: TGTGCCAGCAGGATCAACAGGGGGCGGGACACTGAAGCTTTCTTT

size: -
V: TRBV7-3
D: TRBD2
J: TRBJ2-5
CDR3: CASSLSGAETQYF
DNA: TGTGCCAGCAGCTTGAGCGGGGCAGAGACCCAGTACTTC

size: many
V: TRBV7-6
D: -
J: TRBJ2-7
CDR3: CASSSYRGTMSGHGWLEQYF
DNA: TGTGCCAGCAGTTCGTACCGGGGGACAATGTCGGGACATGGGTGGCTGGAGCAGTACTTC

size: -
V: TRBV7-3
D: TRBD2
J: TRBJ2-1
CDR3: CASSLTSNNEQFF
DNA: TGTGCCAGCAGCTTGACTAGCAACAATGAGCAGTTCTTC

size: many
V: TRBV19
D: -
J: TRBJ1-1
CDR3: CASSPLNTEAFF
DNA: TGTGCCAGTAGTCCACTAAACACTGAAGCTTTCTTT

size: few
V: TRBV6-5
D: TRBD2
J: TRBJ2-3
CDR3: CASSHGAGGRTDTQYF
DNA: TGTGCCAGCAGTCACGGAGCGGGGGGACGCACAGATACGCAGTATTTT

size: -
V: TRBV10-3
D: TRBD1
J: TRBJ1-5
CDR3: CAISGGQRGQPQHF
DNA: TGTGCCATCAGTGGGGGACAGAGGGGTCAGCCCCAGCATTTT

size: many
V: TRBV7-9
D: -
J: TRBJ2-2
CDR3: CASSLVGPTGELFF
DNA: TGTGCCAGCAGCTTAGTAGGCCCAACCGGGGAGCTGTTTTTT

size: -
V: TRBV5-6
D: -
J: TRBJ2-1
CDR3: CASSWGLRRSGPSSYNEQFF
DNA: TGTGCCAGCAGCTGGGGGCTTCGGCGGAGCGGGCCTAGCTCCTACAATGAGCAGTTCTTC

size: -
V: TRBV15
D: -
J: TRBJ1-4
CDR3: CATSREGEAFEKLFF
DNA: TGTGCCACCAGCAGAGAAGGGGAAGCCTTTGAAAAACTGTTTTTT

size: -
V: TRBV5-6
D: TRBD1
J: TRBJ1-2
CDR3: CASSFGTGTGRESGYTF
DNA: TGTGCCAGCAGCTTTGGTACCGGGACAGGGAGGGAGAGTGGCTACACCTTC

size: -
V: TRBV19
D: -
J: TRBJ2-3
CDR3: CATNIGTSTDTQYF
DNA: TGTGCCACGAATATAGGGACTAGCACAGATACGCAGTATTTT

size: many
V: TRBV14
D: -
J: TRBJ2-1
CDR3: CASSQVFLATNNEQFF
DNA: TGTGCCAGCAGCCAAGTATTCCTAGCGACAAACAATGAGCAGTTCTTC

size: many
V: TRBV5-1
D: -
J: TRBJ2-7
CDR3: CASSVTGDGEQYF
DNA: TGCGCCAGCAGCGTCACGGGGGATGGCGAGCAGTACTTC

size: many
V: TRBV19
D: TRBD1
J: TRBJ2-7
CDR3: CASSPGQGGPQYEQYF
DNA: TGTGCCAGTAGTCCGGGACAGGGGGGTCCTCAGTACGAGCAGTACTTC

size: -
V: TRBV6-1
D: -
J: TRBJ1-2
CDR3: CASSEEPRVLGKTF
DNA: TGTGCCAGCAGTGAAGAACCTCGGGTGCTGGGGAAGACCTTC

size: -
V: TRBV25-1
D: -
J: TRBJ1-2
CDR3: CASRPRGGYGYTF
DNA: TGTGCCAGCAGGCCCCGGGGGGGCTATGGCTACACCTTC

size: -
V: TRBV3-1
D: TRBD2
J: TRBJ2-1
CDR3: CASSLGLAGESYNEQFF
DNA: TGTGCCAGCAGCCTGGGACTAGCGGGGGAGTCCTACAATGAGCAGTTCTTC

size: -
V: TRBV19
D: -
J: TRBJ1-2
CDR3: CASSTRQALSYGYTF
DNA: TGTGCCAGTAGTACCCGACAGGCACTTTCATATGGCTACACCTTC

size: -
V: TRBV28
D: -
J: TRBJ1-2
CDR3: CASSFGTNYGYTF
DNA: TGTGCCAGCAGTTTCGGAACGAACTATGGCTACACCTTC

size: many
V: TRBV29-1
D: TRBD1
J: TRBJ2-2
CDR3: CSVVDRLDTGELFF
DNA: TGCAGCGTAGTGGACAGGTTGGACACCGGGGAGCTGTTTTTT

size: -
V: TRBV20-1
D: TRBD1
J: TRBJ2-3
CDR3: CSARDTDRGDTQYF
DNA: TGCAGTGCTAGAGATACGGACAGGGGAGATACGCAGTATTTT

size: -
V: TRBV19
D: -
J: TRBJ1-5
CDR3: CASSIWSAQPQHF
DNA: TGTGCCAGTAGTATCTGGTCTGCTCAGCCCCAGCATTTT

size: -
V: TRBV7-3
D: -
J: TRBJ2-2
CDR3: CASEARLNTGELFF
DNA: TGTGCCAGCGAAGCCAGGCTAAACACCGGGGAGCTGTTTTTT

size: many
V: TRBV7-9
D: -
J: TRBJ2-6
CDR3: CASSSRLYVLTF
DNA: TGTGCCAGCAGCTCCCGGTTGTACGTCCTGACTTTC

size: -
V: TRBV7-2
D: -
J: TRBJ2-2
CDR3: CANSSPGELFF
DNA: TGTGCCAACAGCTCCCCGGGGGAGCTGTTTTTT

size: -
V: TRBV10-3
D: -
J: TRBJ2-3
CDR3: CAISERGTDTQYF
DNA: TGTGCCATCAGTGAGAGGGGGACAGATACGCAGTATTTT

size: -
V: TRBV11-2
D: -
J: TRBJ2-3
CDR3: CASSNRPANTDTQYF
DNA: TGTGCCAGCAGCAATCGACCAGCGAACACAGATACGCAGTATTTT

size: -
V: TRBV5-4
D: -
J: TRBJ1-5
CDR3: CASSLDNQPQHF
DNA: TGTGCCAGCAGCTTGGACAATCAGCCCCAGCATTTT

size: -
V: TRBV5-1
D: TRBD1
J: TRBJ2-2
CDR3: CASSFKGTGNTGELFF
DNA: TGCGCCAGCAGCTTCAAGGGGACAGGGAACACCGGGGAGCTGTTTTTT

size: -
V: TRBV20-1
D: -
J: TRBJ1-2
CDR3: CSARDVSHYGYTF
DNA: TGCAGTGCTAGAGATGTCAGCCACTATGGCTACACCTTC

size: -
V: TRBV29-1
D: -
J: TRBJ2-7
CDR3: CSVRGRREQYF
DNA: TGCAGCGTCCGAGGGCGTCGCGAGCAGTACTTC

size: -
V: TRBV15
D: TRBD1
J: TRBJ1-6
CDR3: CATQGQGESPLHF
DNA: TGTGCCACCCAAGGACAGGGTGAATCACCCCTCCACTTT

size: -
V: TRBV10-3
D: TRBD2
J: TRBJ2-7
CDR3: CAISEWRGSSYEQYF
DNA: TGTGCCATCAGTGAGTGGCGGGGGAGCTCCTACGAGCAGTACTTC

size: many
V: TRBV15
D: TRBD2
J: TRBJ2-5
CDR3: CATSKPGGGETQYF
DNA: TGTGCCACCAGCAAACCGGGGGGGGGGGAGACCCAGTACTTC

size: many
V: TRBV15
D: -
J: TRBJ1-1
CDR3: CATSRDLYSLNTEAFF
DNA: TGTGCCACCAGCAGAGATTTGTACAGTTTGAACACTGAAGCTTTCTTT

size: many
V: TRBV6-1
D: TRBD1
J: TRBJ1-6
CDR3: CASSEVGQGSSYNSPLHF
DNA: TGTGCCAGCAGTGAAGTGGGACAGGGCAGCTCCTATAATTCACCCCTCCACTTT

size: -
V: TRBV6-1
D: -
J: TRBJ1-3
CDR3: CASSETVAWGGNTIYF
DNA: TGTGCCAGCAGTGAAACCGTGGCCTGGGGGGGAAACACCATATATTTT

size: many
V: TRBV24-1
D: -
J: TRBJ1-2
CDR3: CATSDSADYGYTF
DNA: TGTGCCACCAGTGATTCTGCGGATTATGGCTACACCTTC

size: many
V: TRBV20-1
D: -
J: TRBJ1-6
CDR3: CSARGGQVYSPLHF
DNA: TGCAGTGCTAGAGGCGGGCAGGTCTATTCACCCCTCCACTTT

size: many
V: TRBV9
D: -
J: TRBJ1-4
CDR3: CASSVVGGKLFF
DNA: TGTGCCAGCAGCGTAGTAGGGGGAAAACTGTTTTTT

size: -
V: TRBV3-1
D: TRBD1
J: TRBJ2-2
CDR3: CASSPHRGLNTGELFF
DNA: TGTGCCAGCAGCCCACACAGGGGGCTGAACACCGGGGAGCTGTTTTTT

size: many
V: TRBV19
D: TRBD1
J: TRBJ1-4
CDR3: CASSPPGQGDEKLFF
DNA: TGTGCCAGTAGTCCACCGGGACAGGGGGATGAAAAACTGTTTTTT

size: -
V: TRBV20-1
D: -
J: TRBJ2-5
CDR3: CSATLGGGRAETQYF
DNA: TGCAGTGCCACTTTAGGGGGGGGGCGGGCAGAGACCCAGTACTTC